The rows below give T cell receptor beta chains drawn from one sample of a study of T cell responses to AZD1222 COVID-19 vaccine. Here immunoSEQ multiplex PCR was the method, and the copy in TCRdb shows in-frame clones only, minus some. The table lists tens of thousands of clones, 60% to 85% of them singletons, with roughly 6.6% in the top ten. The sample here was peripheral blood, taken on day 0 of AZD1222 vaccination. The receptors originated from an adult in good health. CDR3s include the opening cysteine and the closing phenylalanine or tryptophan. The order of the fields is D gene, J gene, V gene, clone size, CDR3 DNA, CDR3 protein. D genes are given only for firm matches. Expanded clones get a size class; other rows say once, few or many, or leave the size out.

D gene: TRBD1; J gene: TRBJ1-5; V gene: TRBV2; clone size: NA; CDR3 DNA: TGTGCCAGCAGTGAAGAAGGCAGGGGGCGCGGTCAGCCCCAGCATTTT; CDR3 protein: CASSEEGRGRGQPQHF
D gene: NA; J gene: TRBJ1-1; V gene: TRBV20-1; clone size: NA; CDR3 DNA: TGCAGTGCTAAGTTAGGCACTGAAGCTTTCTTT; CDR3 protein: CSAKLGTEAFF
D gene: NA; J gene: TRBJ2-2; V gene: TRBV28; clone size: NA; CDR3 DNA: TGTGCCAGCAGTCCTTCTAGGGGCGATCTCGCCGGGGAGCTGTTTTTT; CDR3 protein: CASSPSRGDLAGELFF
D gene: NA; J gene: TRBJ2-7; V gene: TRBV28; clone size: NA; CDR3 DNA: TGTGCCAGCAGTTTATTGGGGGTTACCTACGAGCAGTACTTC; CDR3 protein: CASSLLGVTYEQYF
D gene: NA; J gene: TRBJ2-2; V gene: TRBV7-9; clone size: NA; CDR3 DNA: TGTGCCAGCAGCCCGGGGTCCGGGAGCCCTTTAGGCGGGGAGCTGTTTTTT; CDR3 protein: CASSPGSGSPLGGELFF
D gene: NA; J gene: TRBJ2-7; V gene: TRBV7-2; clone size: NA; CDR3 DNA: TGTGCCAGCAGCCTCCATTTCTCCTACGAGCAGTACTTC; CDR3 protein: CASSLHFSYEQYF
D gene: NA; J gene: TRBJ2-5; V gene: TRBV15; clone size: NA; CDR3 DNA: TGTGCCACCAGCAGAGATAGAGCGACAGCGCAAGAGACCCAGTACTTC; CDR3 protein: CATSRDRATAQETQYF
D gene: TRBD2; J gene: TRBJ2-1; V gene: TRBV19; clone size: NA; CDR3 DNA: TGTGCCAGCGGGACTAGCGGGAGGAGGGTCAATGAGCAGTTCTTC; CDR3 protein: CASGTSGRRVNEQFF
D gene: NA; J gene: TRBJ1-1; V gene: TRBV5-1; clone size: NA; CDR3 DNA: TGCGCCAGCAGTCGCGGAACGAACACTGAAGCTTTCTTT; CDR3 protein: CASSRGTNTEAFF
D gene: NA; J gene: TRBJ1-2; V gene: TRBV6-1; clone size: NA; CDR3 DNA: TGTGCCAGCAGTGAATCACCACGAGCAGGAAACTATGGCTACACCTTC; CDR3 protein: CASSESPRAGNYGYTF
D gene: TRBD1; J gene: TRBJ2-5; V gene: TRBV30; clone size: NA; CDR3 DNA: TGTGCCTGGAGGGGTAGGGGGCCCCAAGAGACCCAGTACTTC; CDR3 protein: CAWRGRGPQETQYF
D gene: NA; J gene: TRBJ2-2; V gene: TRBV30; clone size: NA; CDR3 DNA: TGTGCCTGGAGTGTTAGCCACACCGGGGAGCTGTTTTTT; CDR3 protein: CAWSVSHTGELFF
D gene: NA; J gene: TRBJ1-3; V gene: TRBV4-2; clone size: NA; CDR3 DNA: TGTGCCAGCAGCCATGGAGGGGGAAACACCATATATTTT; CDR3 protein: CASSHGGGNTIYF
D gene: NA; J gene: TRBJ2-3; V gene: TRBV11-2; clone size: few; CDR3 DNA: TGTGCCAGCAGCTTCAGCGGTTATAGCACAGATACGCAGTATTTT; CDR3 protein: CASSFSGYSTDTQYF
D gene: NA; J gene: TRBJ2-3; V gene: TRBV10-3; clone size: NA; CDR3 DNA: TGTGCCATCAGATTCCCCGGAGATACGCAGTATTTT; CDR3 protein: CAIRFPGDTQYF
D gene: NA; J gene: TRBJ1-5; V gene: TRBV6-5; clone size: NA; CDR3 DNA: TGTGCCAGCACCGGGGCAGACGCTAGCAATCAGCCCCAGCATTTT; CDR3 protein: CASTGADASNQPQHF
D gene: NA; J gene: TRBJ1-1; V gene: TRBV10-2; clone size: NA; CDR3 DNA: TGCGCCAGCAGTGTCAGGGGTGACACTGAAGCTTTCTTT; CDR3 protein: CASSVRGDTEAFF
D gene: NA; J gene: TRBJ1-5; V gene: TRBV6-2/TRBV6-3; clone size: NA; CDR3 DNA: TGTGCCAGCAGTTCCCTCCGACACAGCAATCAGCCCCAGCATTTT; CDR3 protein: CASSSLRHSNQPQHF
D gene: NA; J gene: TRBJ1-2; V gene: TRBV5-6; clone size: NA; CDR3 DNA: TGTGCCAGCAGCCCATTCGGATATGGCTACACCTTC; CDR3 protein: CASSPFGYGYTF
D gene: TRBD2; J gene: TRBJ2-1; V gene: TRBV30; clone size: NA; CDR3 DNA: TGTGCCTGGGGAGGCCCTAGCGGACGGGACTCCTACAATGAGCAGTTCTTC; CDR3 protein: CAWGGPSGRDSYNEQFF
D gene: NA; J gene: TRBJ1-6; V gene: TRBV28; clone size: once; CDR3 DNA: TGTGCCAGCAGCCACGGGCCCCATAATTCACCCCTCCACTTT; CDR3 protein: CASSHGPHNSPLHF
D gene: NA; J gene: TRBJ1-2; V gene: TRBV6-6; clone size: NA; CDR3 DNA: TGTGCCAGCTCCATACCGGGTTTCTCCCATGGCTACACCTTC; CDR3 protein: CASSIPGFSHGYTF